Reported below is one TCR beta chain. The target antigen is unknown. The data were taken from a study of T-cell memory formation after mild COVID-19. Regarding the study as a whole: For contracting clones, CD4+ ones sat mainly in CM and EM, CD8+ in EMRA. Clones contracting over day 15 to 85 were CD4/CD8 balanced, with later expanders leaning CD4+.

TCRdb called the 5' RACE reads again in MiXCR, with one record for every CDR3 protein. The sample lists hundreds of thousands of distinct CDR3 sequences, 7.5% to 9.5% occurring once. Germline V gives CDR1 MNHEY, CDR2 SMNVEV (reference sequence). The CDR3 length is 19 residues. V shed 8 bases and J shed 3 bases, with 28 bases lying between them. The material sequenced was PBMCs or a T cell subset sorted from them (not recorded which). The chain links TRBV27 to TRBJ2-2; D is perhaps TRBD1 (6 bases). This receptor was obtained from a man between 18 and 35 years old who had mild COVID-19 (a few samples of this study predate the infection). Cell type and time point are not known. CDR3 bases: TGTGCCAGCCACCCCCAACGACGGGACACTCGTCCGTACACCGGGGAGCTGTTTTTT. Translated, it gives CASHPQRRDTRPYTGELFF.